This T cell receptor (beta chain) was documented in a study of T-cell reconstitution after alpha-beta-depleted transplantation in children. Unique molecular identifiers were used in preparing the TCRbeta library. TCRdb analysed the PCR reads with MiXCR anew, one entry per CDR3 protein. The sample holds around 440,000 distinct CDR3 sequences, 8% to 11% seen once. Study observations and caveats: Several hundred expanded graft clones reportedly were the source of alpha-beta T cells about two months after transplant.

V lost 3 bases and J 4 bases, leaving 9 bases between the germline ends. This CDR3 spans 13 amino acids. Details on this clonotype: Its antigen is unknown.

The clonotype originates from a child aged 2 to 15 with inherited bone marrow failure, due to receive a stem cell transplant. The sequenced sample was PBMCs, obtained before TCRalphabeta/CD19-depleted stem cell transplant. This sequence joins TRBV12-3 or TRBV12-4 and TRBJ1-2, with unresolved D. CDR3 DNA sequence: TGTGCCAGCAGTTTTCGCCAGACCTATGGCTACACCTTC. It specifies CASSFRQTYGYTF.